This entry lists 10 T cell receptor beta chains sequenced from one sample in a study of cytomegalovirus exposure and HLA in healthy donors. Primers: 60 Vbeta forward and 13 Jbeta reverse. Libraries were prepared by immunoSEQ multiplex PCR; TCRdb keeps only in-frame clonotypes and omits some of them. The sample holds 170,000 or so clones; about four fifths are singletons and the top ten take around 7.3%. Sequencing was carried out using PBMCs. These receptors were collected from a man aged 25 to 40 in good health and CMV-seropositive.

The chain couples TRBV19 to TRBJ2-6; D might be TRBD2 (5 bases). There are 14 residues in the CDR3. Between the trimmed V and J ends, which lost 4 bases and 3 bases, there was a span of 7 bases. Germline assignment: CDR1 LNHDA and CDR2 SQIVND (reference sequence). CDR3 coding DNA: TGTGCCAGTAGTACGGGGATTGGGGCCAACGTCCTGACTTTC. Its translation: CASSTGIGANVLTF.

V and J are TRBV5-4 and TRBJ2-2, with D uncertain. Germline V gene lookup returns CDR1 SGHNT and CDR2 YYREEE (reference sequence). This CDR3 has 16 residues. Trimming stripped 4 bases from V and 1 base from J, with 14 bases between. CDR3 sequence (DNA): TGTGCCAGCAGCCCACCGTGGCCGGGGAACACCGGGGAGCTGTTTTTT. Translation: CASSPPWPGNTGELFF.

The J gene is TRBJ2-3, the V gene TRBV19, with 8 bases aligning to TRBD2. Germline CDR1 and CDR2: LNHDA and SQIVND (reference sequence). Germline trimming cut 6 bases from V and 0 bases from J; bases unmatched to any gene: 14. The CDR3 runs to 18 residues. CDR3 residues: CASRPPTSSGDSTDTQYF. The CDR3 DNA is TGTGCCAGTAGACCGCCGACTAGTAGCGGGGACAGCACAGATACGCAGTATTTT. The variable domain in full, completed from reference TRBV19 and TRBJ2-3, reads DGGITQSPKYLFRKEGQNVTLSCEQNLNHDAMYWYRQDPGQGLRLIYYSQIVNDFQKGDIAEGYSVSREKKESFPLTVTSAQKNPTAFYLCASRPPTSSGDSTDTQYFGPGTRLTVL.

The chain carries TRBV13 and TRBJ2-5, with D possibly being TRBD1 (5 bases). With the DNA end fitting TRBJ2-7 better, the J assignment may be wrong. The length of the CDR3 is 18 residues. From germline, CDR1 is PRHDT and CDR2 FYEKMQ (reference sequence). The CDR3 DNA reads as TGTGCCAGCAGCTTAGGTCCTTCCTTCGACAGTAGCTCCTACGAGCAGTACTTC. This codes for CASSLGPSFDSSSYEQYF.

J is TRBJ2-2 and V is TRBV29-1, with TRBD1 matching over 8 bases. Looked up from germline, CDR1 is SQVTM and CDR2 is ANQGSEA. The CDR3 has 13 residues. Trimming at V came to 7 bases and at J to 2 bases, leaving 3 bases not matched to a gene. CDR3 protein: CSAGQVNTGELFF. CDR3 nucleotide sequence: TGCAGCGCGGGACAGGTAAACACCGGGGAGCTGTTTTTT.

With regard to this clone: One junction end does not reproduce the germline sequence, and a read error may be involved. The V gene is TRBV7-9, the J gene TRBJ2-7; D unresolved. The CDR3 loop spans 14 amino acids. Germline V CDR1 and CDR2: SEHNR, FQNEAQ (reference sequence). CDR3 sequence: CSSSLETVSYEQYF. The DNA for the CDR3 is TGTTCCAGCAGCTTAGAAACAGTCTCCTACGAGCAGTACTTC.

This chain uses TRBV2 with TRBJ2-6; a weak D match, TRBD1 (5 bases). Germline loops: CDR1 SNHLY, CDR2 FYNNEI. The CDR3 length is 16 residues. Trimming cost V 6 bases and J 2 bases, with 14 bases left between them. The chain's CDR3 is CASRQGILPGANVLTF. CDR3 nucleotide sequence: TGTGCCAGCAGGCAGGGCATCCTCCCTGGGGCCAACGTCCTGACTTTC.

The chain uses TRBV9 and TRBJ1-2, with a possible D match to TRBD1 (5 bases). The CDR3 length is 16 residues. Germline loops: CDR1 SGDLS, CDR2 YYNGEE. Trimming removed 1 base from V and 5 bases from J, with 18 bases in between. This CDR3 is CASSVNAGRPRYGYTF. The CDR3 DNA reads TGTGCCAGCAGCGTAAATGCGGGACGTCCGCGGTATGGCTACACCTTC.

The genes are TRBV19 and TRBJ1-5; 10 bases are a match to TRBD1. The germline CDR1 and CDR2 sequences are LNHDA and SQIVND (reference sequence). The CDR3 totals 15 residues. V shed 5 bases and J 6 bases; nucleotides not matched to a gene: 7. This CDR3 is CASSRDRGVGQPQHF. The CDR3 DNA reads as TGTGCCAGTAGTCGGGACAGGGGAGTGGGTCAGCCCCAGCATTTT. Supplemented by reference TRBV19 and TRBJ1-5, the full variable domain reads DGGITQSPKYLFRKEGQNVTLSCEQNLNHDAMYWYRQDPGQGLRLIYYSQIVNDFQKGDIAEGYSVSREKKESFPLTVTSAQKNPTAFYLCASSRDRGVGQPQHFGDGTRLSIL.

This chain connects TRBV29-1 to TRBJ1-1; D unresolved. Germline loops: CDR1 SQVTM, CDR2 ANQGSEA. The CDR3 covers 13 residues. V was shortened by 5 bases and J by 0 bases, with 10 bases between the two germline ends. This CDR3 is CSVIGRMNTEAFF. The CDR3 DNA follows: TGCAGCGTTATAGGGAGAATGAACACTGAAGCTTTCTTT.